This entry concerns a single T cell receptor beta chain. What it recognizes is unknown. The CDR3 runs to 18 residues. V gave up 1 base and J gave up 6 bases; unmatched junction bases: 14. Germline V gene data show CDR1 as SGHTA and CDR2 as FQGNSA. These data come from a study of cytomegalovirus exposure and HLA in healthy donors. Study results and caveats: The study found most TCR sequences rare, yet found some public TCRs in many donors.

The protocol was immunoSEQ multiplex PCR, while the TCRdb copy is restricted to in-frame clones and leaves out a portion. Of 200,000 to 250,000 clones listed, roughly 85% are singletons. The chain carries TRBV7-2 and TRBJ2-3; TRBD1 matches at 9 bases. Sequencing used PBMCs. The TCR was taken from a woman aged 18-30 years in good health and CMV-seronegative. CDR3 nucleotides: TGTGCCAGCAGCTTAGGAGGTCCCGGGACAGGGTTCAAGGATACGCAGTATTTT. It translates to CASSLGGPGTGFKDTQYF.